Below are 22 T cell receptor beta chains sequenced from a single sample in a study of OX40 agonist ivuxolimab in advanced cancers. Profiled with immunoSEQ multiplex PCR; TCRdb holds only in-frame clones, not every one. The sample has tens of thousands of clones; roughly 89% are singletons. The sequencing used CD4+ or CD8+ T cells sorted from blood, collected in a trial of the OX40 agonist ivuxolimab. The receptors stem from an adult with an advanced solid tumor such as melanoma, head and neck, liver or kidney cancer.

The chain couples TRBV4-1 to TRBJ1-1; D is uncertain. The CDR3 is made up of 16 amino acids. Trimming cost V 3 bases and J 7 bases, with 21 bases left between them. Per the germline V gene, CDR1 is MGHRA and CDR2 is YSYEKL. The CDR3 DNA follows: TGCGCCAGCAGCCACCGAGGTGAAGGGAGAAAAAATGAAGCTTTCTTT. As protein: CASSHRGEGRKNEAFF.

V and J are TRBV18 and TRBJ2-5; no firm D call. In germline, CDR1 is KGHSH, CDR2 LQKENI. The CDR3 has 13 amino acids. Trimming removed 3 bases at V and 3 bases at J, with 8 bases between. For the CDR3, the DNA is TGTGCCAGCTCACCGACCATGGAAGAGACCCAGTACTTC. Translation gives CASSPTMEETQYF.

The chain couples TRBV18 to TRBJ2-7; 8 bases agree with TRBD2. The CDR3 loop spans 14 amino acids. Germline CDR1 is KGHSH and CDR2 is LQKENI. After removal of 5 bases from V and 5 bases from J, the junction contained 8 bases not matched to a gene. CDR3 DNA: TGTGCCAGCTCATCCCGGGGGGGTCGAAACGAGCAGTACGTC. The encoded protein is CASSSRGGRNEQYV.

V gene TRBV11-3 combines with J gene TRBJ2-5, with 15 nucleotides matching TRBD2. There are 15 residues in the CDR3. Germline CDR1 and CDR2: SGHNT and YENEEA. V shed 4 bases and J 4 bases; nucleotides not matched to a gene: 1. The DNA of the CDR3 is TGTGCCAGCAGCTCGGGACTAGCGGGAGGAGAGACCCAGTACTTC. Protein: CASSSGLAGGETQYF.

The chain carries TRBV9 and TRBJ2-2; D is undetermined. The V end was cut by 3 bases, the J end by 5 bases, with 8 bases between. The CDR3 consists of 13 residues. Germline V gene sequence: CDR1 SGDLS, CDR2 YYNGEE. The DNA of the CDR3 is TGTGCCAGCAGCGGAGCCCTAACCGGGGAGCTGTTTTTT. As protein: CASSGALTGELFF.

DNA of the CDR3: TGTGCCAGCAGCAAGCGGGCTAGCGACAACACAGATACGCAGTATTTT. It is translated as CASSKRASDNTDTQYF. The chain carries TRBV7-3 and TRBJ2-3; possible D gene TRBD2, 6 bases. The V gene's germline CDR1 is SGHTA and CDR2 FQGTGA. CDR3 length: 16 amino acids. V was trimmed by 5 bases and J by 2 bases, leaving 17 bases between them.

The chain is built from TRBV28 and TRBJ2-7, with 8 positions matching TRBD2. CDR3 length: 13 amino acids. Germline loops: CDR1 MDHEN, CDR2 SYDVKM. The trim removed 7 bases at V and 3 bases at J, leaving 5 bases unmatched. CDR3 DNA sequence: TGTGCCAGCACGGGGGGGCTCAACTACGAGCAGTACTTC. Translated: CASTGGLNYEQYF.

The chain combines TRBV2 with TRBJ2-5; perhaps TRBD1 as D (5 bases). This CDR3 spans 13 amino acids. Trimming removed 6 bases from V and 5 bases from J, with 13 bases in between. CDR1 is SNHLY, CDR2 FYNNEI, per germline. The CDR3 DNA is TGTGCCAGCAGAAGGGGCATTTCGGAGACCCAGTACTTC. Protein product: CASRRGISETQYF.

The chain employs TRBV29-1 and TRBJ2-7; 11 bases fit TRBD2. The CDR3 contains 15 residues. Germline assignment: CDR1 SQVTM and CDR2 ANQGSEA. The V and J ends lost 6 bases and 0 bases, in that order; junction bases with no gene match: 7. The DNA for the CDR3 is TGCAGCGTCACCCTAGCGGGAGGTAACTCCTACGAGCAGTACTTC. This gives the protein CSVTLAGGNSYEQYF.

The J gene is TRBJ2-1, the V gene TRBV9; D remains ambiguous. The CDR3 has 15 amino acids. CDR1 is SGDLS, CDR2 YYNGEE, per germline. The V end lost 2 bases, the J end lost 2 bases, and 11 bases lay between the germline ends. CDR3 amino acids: CASSVGVLAYNEQFF. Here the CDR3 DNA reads TGTGCCAGCAGCGTCGGAGTTCTTGCCTACAATGAGCAGTTCTTC.

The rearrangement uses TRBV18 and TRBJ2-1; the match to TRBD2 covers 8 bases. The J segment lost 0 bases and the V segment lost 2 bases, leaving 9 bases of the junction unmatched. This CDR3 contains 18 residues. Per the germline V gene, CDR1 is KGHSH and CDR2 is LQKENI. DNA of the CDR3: TGTGCCAGCTCACCAGGTGGGCGGAGCGGGAGCTCCTACAATGAGCAGTTCTTC. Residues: CASSPGGRSGSSYNEQFF. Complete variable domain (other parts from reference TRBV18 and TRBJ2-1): NAGVMQNPRHLVRRRGQEARLRCSPMKGHSHVYWYRQLPEEGLKFMVYLQKENIIDESGMPKERFSAEFPKEGPSILRIQQVVRGDSAAYFCASSPGGRSGSSYNEQFFGPGTRLTVL.

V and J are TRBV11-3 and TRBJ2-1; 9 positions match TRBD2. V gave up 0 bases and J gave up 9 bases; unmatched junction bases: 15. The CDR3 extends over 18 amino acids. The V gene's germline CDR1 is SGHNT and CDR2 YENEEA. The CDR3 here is CASSLDGASGASGGEQFF. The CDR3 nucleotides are TGTGCCAGCAGCTTAGATGGGGCTAGCGGGGCCTCCGGAGGTGAGCAGTTCTTC.

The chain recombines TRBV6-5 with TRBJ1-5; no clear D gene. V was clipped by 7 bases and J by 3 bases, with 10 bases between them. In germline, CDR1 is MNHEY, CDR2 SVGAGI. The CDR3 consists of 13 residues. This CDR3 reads CASTPNLNQPQHF. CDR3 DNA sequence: TGTGCCAGCACCCCCAACCTCAATCAGCCCCAGCATTTT.

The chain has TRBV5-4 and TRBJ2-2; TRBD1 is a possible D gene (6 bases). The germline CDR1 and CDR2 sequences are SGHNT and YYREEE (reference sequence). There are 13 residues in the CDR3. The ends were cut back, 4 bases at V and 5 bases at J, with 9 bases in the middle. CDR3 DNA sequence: TGTGCCAGCAGCCCACAGGGAACCGGGGAGCTGTTTTTT. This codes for CASSPQGTGELFF.

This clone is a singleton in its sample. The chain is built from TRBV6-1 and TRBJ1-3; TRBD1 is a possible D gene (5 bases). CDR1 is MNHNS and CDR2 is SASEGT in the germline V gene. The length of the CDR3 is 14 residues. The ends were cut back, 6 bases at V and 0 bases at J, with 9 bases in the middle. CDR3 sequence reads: CASRGRISGNTIYF. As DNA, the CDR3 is TGTGCCAGCAGGGGACGGATCTCTGGAAACACCATATATTTT.

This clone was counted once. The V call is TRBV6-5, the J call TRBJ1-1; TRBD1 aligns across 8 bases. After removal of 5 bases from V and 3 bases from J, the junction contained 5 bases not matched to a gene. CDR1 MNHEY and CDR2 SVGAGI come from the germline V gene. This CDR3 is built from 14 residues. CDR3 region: CASSNGQGYTEAFF. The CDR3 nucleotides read TGTGCCAGCAGTAACGGACAGGGATACACTGAAGCTTTCTTT.

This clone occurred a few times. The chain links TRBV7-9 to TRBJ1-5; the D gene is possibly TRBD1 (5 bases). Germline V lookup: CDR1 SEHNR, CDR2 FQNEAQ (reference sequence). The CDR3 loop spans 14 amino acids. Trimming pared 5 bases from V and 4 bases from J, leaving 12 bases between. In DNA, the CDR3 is TGTGCCAGCAGCCGAGGGACGGAAAATCAGCCCCAGCATTTT. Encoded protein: CASSRGTENQPQHF.

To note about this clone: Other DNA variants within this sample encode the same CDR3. CDR3 amino acids: CASSDKGGRERFETQYF. DNA for the CDR3: TGCGCCAGCAGCGACAAAGGGGGCAGGGAAAGGTTTGAGACCCAGTACTTC. The chain carries TRBV4-1 and TRBJ2-5; 7 nucleotides match TRBD1. CDR1 and CDR2 from the germline V gene are MGHRA and YSYEKL. With 5 bases clipped from V and 5 bases from J, the junction kept 17 bases outside the gene matches. This CDR3 contains 17 residues.

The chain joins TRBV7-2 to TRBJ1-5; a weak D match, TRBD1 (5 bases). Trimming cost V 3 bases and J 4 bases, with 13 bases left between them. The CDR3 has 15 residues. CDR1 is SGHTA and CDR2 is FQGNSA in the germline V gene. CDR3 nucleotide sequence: TGTGCCAGCAGCTTGAGGGCAGGGCCGAATCAGCCCCAGCATTTT. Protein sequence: CASSLRAGPNQPQHF.

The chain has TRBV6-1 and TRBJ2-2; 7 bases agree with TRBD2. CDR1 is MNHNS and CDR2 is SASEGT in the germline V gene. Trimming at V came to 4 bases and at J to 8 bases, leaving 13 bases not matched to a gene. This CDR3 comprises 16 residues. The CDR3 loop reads CASSGRPTRGRGELFF. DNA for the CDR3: TGTGCCAGCAGTGGGAGGCCGACGCGCGGGAGAGGGGAGCTGTTTTTT.

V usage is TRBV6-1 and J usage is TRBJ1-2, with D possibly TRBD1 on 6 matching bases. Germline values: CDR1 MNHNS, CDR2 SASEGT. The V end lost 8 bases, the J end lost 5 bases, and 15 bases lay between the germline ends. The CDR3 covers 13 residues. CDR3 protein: CASRAGTPYGYTF. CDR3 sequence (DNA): TGTGCCAGCCGGGCCGGGACACCGTATGGCTACACCTTC.

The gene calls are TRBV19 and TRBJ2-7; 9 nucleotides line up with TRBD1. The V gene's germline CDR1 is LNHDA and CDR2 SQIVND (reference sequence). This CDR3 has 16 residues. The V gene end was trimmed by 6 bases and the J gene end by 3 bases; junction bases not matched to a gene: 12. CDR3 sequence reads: CASRRTGTGSNYEQYF. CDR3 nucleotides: TGTGCCAGTAGAAGGACCGGGACAGGGAGCAACTACGAGCAGTACTTC.